What follows are 30 T cell receptor beta chains derived from one specimen sequenced in a study of T cell repertoires in cytomegalovirus infection. TCRdb reprocessed the reads with MiXCR, giving one entry per CDR3 protein. The sample records hundreds of thousands of distinct CDR3 sequences, roughly 9.3% being singletons. The sequencing sample was made of PBMCs. These receptors were obtained from a human donor in good health (CMV status not recorded). Some clones in this sample may be carry-over from other donors' samples.

This clonotype was recorded many times. The V and J genes are TRBV7-2 and TRBJ2-2, with D perhaps given as TRBD1 or TRBD2 (7 bases each). The CDR3 spans 16 residues. Trimming cost V 0 bases and J 5 bases, with 13 bases left between them. CDR1 SGHTA and CDR2 FQGNSA come from the germline V gene. CDR3 sequence: CASSLASQGGTGELFF. The CDR3 DNA follows: TGTGCCAGCAGCTTAGCGAGTCAGGGGGGGACCGGGGAGCTGTTTTTT.

This clonotype was observed a few times. The chain uses TRBV3-1 and TRBJ2-3; D is ambiguous. Deletions cut 4 bases from V and 2 bases from J, with 10 bases between. CDR1 and CDR2 from the germline V gene are LGHDT and YNNKEL (reference sequence). This CDR3 spans 14 amino acids. The CDR3 spells CASSRPPDTDTQYF. CDR3 DNA: TGTGCCAGCAGCCGCCCGCCGGACACAGATACGCAGTATTTT.

This clonotype was detected ten times or more. The rearrangement uses TRBV6-1 and TRBJ2-6; unclear D gene. This CDR3 is 16 amino acids long. Germline V gene sequence: CDR1 MNHNS, CDR2 SASEGT. The germline V and J ends were trimmed by 5 bases and 0 bases, with 11 bases remaining between them. The CDR3 DNA reads as TGTGCCAGCAGTCTCCGACCAGGCTCTGGGGCCAACGTCCTGACTTTC. This sequence encodes CASSLRPGSGANVLTF.

This clonotype was observed many times. The rearrangement uses TRBV7-2 and TRBJ1-5, with D maybe TRBD1 (6 bases). Germline V gene data show CDR1 as SGHTA and CDR2 as FQGNSA. Between the trimmed V and J ends, which lost 4 bases and 2 bases, there was a span of 6 bases. CDR3 length: 13 amino acids. DNA for the CDR3: TGTGCCAGCAGCTACAGGGGCAATCAGCCCCAGCATTTT. Protein: CASSYRGNQPQHF.

This clonotype has a handful of counts. The CDR3 DNA sequence: TGCAGTGTAGGCAGGGTCTCCTACGAGCAGTACTTC. The encoded protein is CSVGRVSYEQYF. J is TRBJ2-7 and V is TRBV20-1, with D possibly TRBD1 on 5 matching bases. From germline, CDR1 is DFQATT and CDR2 SNEGSKA (reference sequence). The CDR3 extends over 12 amino acids. Trimming removed 7 bases from V and 0 bases from J, with 10 bases in between.

The rearrangement uses TRBV5-6 and TRBJ2-4; D not resolved. The CDR3 covers 14 residues. Germline CDR1 reads SGHDT; CDR2 reads YYEEEE. Trimming cost V 5 bases and J 8 bases, with 17 bases left between them. The CDR3 bases are TGTGCCAGCAGGACTGAAGACGCGGTCGACATTCAGTACTTC. It codes for CASRTEDAVDIQYF. The entire variable domain, with the rest obtained from reference TRBV5-6 and TRBJ2-4, is as follows: DAGVTQSPTHLIKTRGQQVTLRCSPKSGHDTVSWYQQALGQGPQFIFQYYEEEERQRGNFPDRFSGHQFPNYSSELNVNALLLGDSALYLCASRTEDAVDIQYFGAGTRLSVL.

This clonotype was recorded a few times. The chain carries TRBV7-6 and TRBJ2-5; 10 bases align to TRBD2. V dropped 0 bases and J dropped 1; count of bases not matched to a gene: 2. CDR1 is SGHVS and CDR2 is FNYEAQ in the germline V gene. The CDR3 has 16 amino acids. The CDR3 spells CASSLALAGIQETQYF. CDR3 nucleotide sequence: TGTGCCAGCAGCTTAGCACTAGCGGGGATCCAAGAGACCCAGTACTTC.

This clonotype was found many times. The CDR3 reads CASSGVKPNTGELFF. The DNA for the CDR3 is TGTGCCAGCAGTGGTGTCAAACCGAACACCGGGGAGCTGTTTTTT. V usage is TRBV2 and J usage is TRBJ2-2; D ambiguous. Germline values: CDR1 SNHLY, CDR2 FYNNEI. V lost 4 bases to trimming and J lost 0 bases, with 9 bases between them. The CDR3 runs to 15 residues.

This clonotype was recorded many times. V is TRBV12-3 or TRBV12-4 and J is TRBJ1-5; tentatively, D is TRBD1 (6 bases). The CDR3 is 16 residues long. The V end was cut by 6 bases, the J end by 0 bases, with 15 bases between. The CDR3 region is CASSWGTRGSNQPQHF. The CDR3 DNA sequence: TGTGCCAGCAGCTGGGGGACACGGGGTAGCAATCAGCCCCAGCATTTT.

Only a few counts were recorded for this clonotype. The rearrangement joins TRBV7-9 to TRBJ1-1; tentatively, D is TRBD1 (6 bases). The germline V gene has CDR1 SEHNR and CDR2 FQNEAQ (reference sequence). This CDR3 region has 12 residues. V was pared by 1 base and J by 11 bases, with 11 bases between. The CDR3 DNA reads TGTGCCAGCAGCTTAGTAGGGGGGGTTGCTTTCTTT. This translates into CASSLVGGVAFF.

The chain carries TRBV10-3 and TRBJ1-1, with a weak D call TRBD1 (5 bases). The CDR3 spans 13 residues. Germline V gives CDR1 ENHRY, CDR2 SYGVKD. V dropped 5 bases and J dropped 8 bases, with 15 bases sitting between them. The CDR3 spells CAISYNTGGEAFF. CDR3 in DNA: TGTGCCATCAGTTATAACACAGGAGGAGAAGCTTTCTTT.

This clonotype was found many times. This chain connects TRBV14 to TRBJ2-2; 8 bases line up with TRBD2. V gave up 4 bases and J gave up 3 bases; unmatched junction bases: 10. CDR3 length: 17 residues. Germline V gene sequence: CDR1 SGHDN, CDR2 FVKESK. CDR3 protein: CASSLLSGGLHTGELFF. The CDR3 DNA sequence: TGTGCCAGCAGCCTCCTAAGCGGGGGACTACACACCGGGGAGCTGTTTTTT.

This clonotype was recorded at least ten times. The CDR3 sequence: CASGAYEQYF. Written as DNA, the CDR3 is TGTGCTAGTGGAGCCTACGAGCAGTACTTC. The chain joins TRBV12-5 to TRBJ2-7; D call uncertain. CDR3 length: 10 amino acids. Trimming shortened V by 6 bases and J by 2 bases, and 2 bases separated the two germline ends. Per germline, CDR1 LGHNT and CDR2 FRNRAP.

Many counts were recorded for this clonotype. The J gene is TRBJ1-1, the V gene TRBV6-5; D is perhaps TRBD1 (5 bases). The CDR3 totals 16 residues. Germline V gives CDR1 MNHEY, CDR2 SVGAGI. V lost 0 bases and J lost 3, with 14 bases in between. The CDR3 DNA is TGTGCCAGCAGTTACTCGAGTTCAGGGTTGGACACTGAAGCTTTCTTT. Translation: CASSYSSSGLDTEAFF.

This clonotype has a count of ten or more. The chain links TRBV20-1 to TRBJ2-7; TRBD1 aligns across 10 bases. The CDR3 extends over 14 amino acids. Germline CDR1 is DFQATT and CDR2 is SNEGSKA (reference sequence). The V and J ends lost 2 bases and 5 bases, in that order; junction bases with no gene match: 6. In DNA, the CDR3 is TGCAGTGCTAGACGTTGGGACAGGGGACACGAGCAGTACTTC. Translation: CSARRWDRGHEQYF.

This clonotype was seen at least ten times. The CDR3: CGDRGNQVSYNEQFF. The CDR3 nucleotides are TGTGGGGACCGTGGGAACCAGGTCTCCTACAATGAGCAGTTCTTC. The rearrangement uses TRBV6-1 and TRBJ2-1, with D perhaps matching TRBD1 or TRBD2 (5 bases each). Germline V lookup: CDR1 MNHNS, CDR2 SASEGT. The CDR3 length is 15 residues.

This clonotype was seen many times. The rearrangement joins TRBV7-3 to TRBJ2-1, with TRBD2 matching over 8 bases. Germline CDR1 and CDR2: SGHTA and FQGTGA. J was trimmed by 5 bases and V by 1 base; bases with no gene match: 7. The CDR3 loop spans 16 amino acids. The CDR3 loop reads CASSLRNSGVHNEQFF. The CDR3 DNA sequence: TGTGCCAGCAGCTTAAGAAATAGCGGGGTTCACAATGAGCAGTTCTTC.

This clonotype was seen many times. The chain carries TRBV20-1 and TRBJ1-4; D unclear. Per the germline V gene, CDR1 is DFQATT and CDR2 is SNEGSKA (reference sequence). Trimming removed 0 bases at V and 3 bases at J, with 8 bases between. This CDR3 comprises 14 residues. The CDR3 DNA reads as TGCAGTGCTAGAGATTCCATGTCTAATGAAAAACTGTTTTTT. This sequence encodes CSARDSMSNEKLFF.

This clonotype was seen many times. This sequence joins TRBV6-6 and TRBJ2-1; D remains unclear. The CDR3 loop spans 11 amino acids. Germline V gives CDR1 MNHNY, CDR2 SVGAGI (reference sequence). Trimming left V 8 bases short and J 7 bases short, with 9 bases between. CDR3 DNA: TGTGCCAGCGGATTTGGGAATGAGCAGTTCTTC. Protein product: CASGFGNEQFF.

This clonotype was seen repeatedly, ten times or more. The chain is built from TRBV6-5 and TRBJ1-1, with unresolved D. Germline V gene data show CDR1 as MNHEY and CDR2 as SVGAGI. This CDR3 comprises 14 residues. The germline V and J ends were trimmed by 2 bases and 4 bases, with 11 bases remaining between them. This CDR3 is CASSYTKIGTEAFF. CDR3 coding DNA: TGTGCCAGCAGTTACACCAAAATCGGCACTGAAGCTTTCTTT.

This clonotype occurred many times. The chain is built from TRBV7-6 and TRBJ2-7; D may be TRBD1 or TRBD2 (5 bases each). The CDR3 is 16 residues long. Deletions cut 3 bases from V and 2 bases from J, with 17 bases between. The germline V gene has CDR1 SGHVS and CDR2 FNYEAQ. This CDR3 reads CASSFRTLRETYEQYV. For the CDR3, the DNA is TGTGCCAGCAGCTTCCGGACCCTCAGGGAGACCTACGAGCAGTACGTC.

This clonotype has just a few counts. The V gene is TRBV20-1, the J gene TRBJ1-4; D remains ambiguous. Germline CDR1 DFQATT, CDR2 SNEGSKA (reference sequence). V was cut by 0 bases and J by 0 bases, with 8 bases left in between. This CDR3 region has 15 residues. The CDR3 sequence: CSARDYGATNEKLFF. The CDR3, as DNA: TGCAGTGCTAGAGATTATGGAGCAACTAATGAAAAACTGTTTTTT.

At least ten counts were recorded for this clonotype. The chain carries TRBV7-9 and TRBJ2-2; no firm D call. Looked up from germline, CDR1 is SEHNR and CDR2 is FQNEAQ (reference sequence). There are 14 residues in the CDR3. V lost 3 bases, J lost 3 bases, and 8 bases lay in between. The CDR3: CASSLTPYTGELFF. The DNA for the CDR3 is TGTGCCAGCAGCTTGACCCCCTACACCGGGGAGCTGTTTTTT.

Many counts were recorded for this clonotype. The rearrangement links TRBV7-8 to TRBJ1-1; unclear D gene. V was clipped by 1 base and J by 4 bases, with 7 bases between them. This CDR3 region has 13 residues. Germline CDR1 SGHVS, CDR2 FQNEAQ. CDR3: CASSLERSTEAFF. CDR3 DNA sequence: TGTGCCAGCAGCTTAGAGAGGAGCACTGAAGCTTTCTTT.

This clonotype appeared many times. The chain combines TRBV7-2 with TRBJ2-5; no firm D call. The CDR3 runs 15 residues. Germline V gene sequence: CDR1 SGHTA, CDR2 FQGNSA. The V gene lost 5 bases and the J gene lost 1 base, with 14 bases spanning the gap. In DNA form, the CDR3 reads TGTGCCAGCAGCCCCACCCCAGCCAGCCAAGAGACCCAGTACTTC. Its protein is CASSPTPASQETQYF. Full variable domain (outside the CDR3, taken from reference TRBV7-2 and TRBJ2-5): GAGVSQSPSNKVTEKGKDVELRCDPISGHTALYWYRQSLGQGLEFLIYFQGNSAPDKSGLPSDRFSAERTGGSVSTLTIQRTQQEDSAVYLCASSPTPASQETQYFGPGTRLLVL.

Many counts were recorded for this clonotype. This rearrangement joins TRBV7-2 to TRBJ1-1, with D possibly matching TRBD1 (5 bases). From germline, CDR1 is SGHTA and CDR2 FQGNSA. V lost 1 base to trimming and J lost 5 bases, with 23 bases between them. This CDR3 is 18 amino acids long. In DNA form, the CDR3 reads TGTGCCAGCAGCTTAGGGTACATCAGGACAACTAGAGGTACTGAAGCTTTCTTT. Protein sequence: CASSLGYIRTTRGTEAFF.

This clonotype was seen repeatedly, ten times or more. The chain carries TRBV5-6 and TRBJ2-5, with TRBD2 identical over 15 bases. The germline V gene encodes CDR1 SGHDT and CDR2 YYEEEE. V was pared by 4 bases and J by 2 bases, with 0 bases of the junction left unmatched. The CDR3 spans 15 residues. The CDR3 spells CASSGLAGGQETQYF. Here the CDR3 DNA reads TGTGCCAGCAGCGGACTAGCGGGGGGGCAAGAGACCCAGTACTTC.

This clonotype was counted at least ten times. This chain uses TRBV20-1 with TRBJ2-5, with D perhaps matching TRBD1 or TRBD2 (6 bases each). CDR3 length: 16 residues. V lost 0 bases, J lost 4 bases, and 18 bases lay in between. Germline CDR1 reads DFQATT; CDR2 reads SNEGSKA (reference sequence). The CDR3 DNA reads TGCAGTGCTAGAGATCCAAGATGGGGGGCCAGAGAGACCCAGTACTTC. Amino acids: CSARDPRWGARETQYF.

V is TRBV6-5 and J is TRBJ1-5; D might be TRBD1 (6 bases). Between the trimmed V and J ends, which lost 6 bases and 6 bases, there was a span of 15 bases. This CDR3 comprises 14 residues. Germline CDR1 is MNHEY and CDR2 is SVGAGI. The CDR3 DNA follows: TGTGCCAGCAGCCCGGATCTAGGGGGTCAGCCCCAGCATTTT. This gives the protein CASSPDLGGQPQHF.

This clonotype was seen at least ten times. This rearrangement joins TRBV28 to TRBJ1-2; D gene ambiguous. CDR3 length equals 13 residues. Trimming left V 6 bases short and J 2 bases short, with 10 bases between. Looked up from germline, CDR1 is MDHEN and CDR2 is SYDVKM. The CDR3, as DNA: TGTGCCAGCAGAGGTCCAGAAAACTATGGCTACACCTTC. This codes for CASRGPENYGYTF.